A single T cell receptor beta chain is shown here with its context. Its antigen remains unknown. The sample belongs to a study of cytomegalovirus exposure and HLA in healthy donors. Trimming pared 5 bases from V and 12 bases from J, leaving 16 bases between. The length of the CDR3 is 12 residues. Germline lookup yields CDR1 MDHEN and CDR2 SYDVKM. The PCR contained 60 Vbeta and 13 Jbeta primers. Sequenced by immunoSEQ multiplex PCR; TCRdb stores in-frame clones only, minus some. The profile shows about 160,000 clones, 75% to 85% of them singletons. Notes on the study in general: Most likely, a cluster of highly shared sequence variants arose as a sequencing artifact.

Sequencing was carried out using PBMCs. This rearrangement joins TRBV28 to TRBJ1-1; TRBD1 might be the D (5 bases). This receptor was taken from a young woman in good health and CMV-seronegative. The CDR3 DNA is TGTGCCAGCAGTCGACCGGGGGGAAGACCTTTCTTT. It codes for CASSRPGGRPFF.